Listed here are 27 T cell receptor beta chains from one sample, sequenced in a study of blood T cell repertoires in COVID-19. TCRdb keeps only in-frame clones here, not all; method: immunoSEQ multiplex PCR. The data contain around 100,000 clones, roughly four fifths of them seen just once; the ten biggest clones take up under 5.5%. What was sequenced was peripheral blood. The receptors were sampled from a man in his fifties or sixties with acute or convalescent COVID-19.

The gene calls are TRBV30 and TRBJ2-3, with unresolved D. Trimming took 3 bases from V and 0 from J, leaving 10 bases between them. CDR3 size: 14 residues. From germline, CDR1 is GTSNPN and CDR2 SVGIG (reference sequence). The CDR3 loop is CAWSAFTSTDTQYF. In nucleotides, the CDR3 is TGTGCCTGGAGCGCCTTCACTAGCACAGATACGCAGTATTTT.

The sample holds a few counts of this clone. This chain links TRBV7-2 with TRBJ1-3; D might be TRBD1 (6 bases). Trimming took off 2 bases at V and 4 bases at J, with 12 bases between the two ends. This CDR3 region has 15 residues. Germline values: CDR1 SGHTA, CDR2 FQGNSA. DNA for the CDR3: TGTGCCAGCAGCTTATTGGGGGCGACGGGAAACACCATATATTTT. Encoded protein: CASSLLGATGNTIYF.

This clone was seen a handful of times. The rearrangement uses TRBV18 and TRBJ2-5; 7 bases are shared with TRBD1. CDR3 length: 15 amino acids. Germline V gives CDR1 KGHSH, CDR2 LQKENI. V gave up 2 bases and J gave up 4 bases; unmatched junction bases: 7. In DNA, the CDR3 is TGTGCCAGCTCACCAAGACAGGGAGAAGGAGAGACCCAGTACTTC. It is translated as CASSPRQGEGETQYF.

The V call is TRBV7-3, the J call TRBJ1-2; D call uncertain. Germline V gives CDR1 SGHTA, CDR2 FQGTGA. The CDR3 contains 13 residues. Deletions cut 3 bases from V and 0 bases from J, with 5 bases between. The CDR3 is CASSFDTNYGYTF. The CDR3 bases are TGTGCCAGCAGCTTTGACACTAACTATGGCTACACCTTC.

This chain connects TRBV30 to TRBJ1-5; 7 nucleotides agree with TRBD1. The germline gives CDR1 GTSNPN, CDR2 SVGIG (reference sequence). V lost 2 bases and J lost 4; bases outside the gene matches: 8. This CDR3 is 15 amino acids long. The CDR3, as DNA: TGTGCCTGGAGTCACTCCGGGACAGCTAATCAGCCCCAGCATTTT. Translating gives CAWSHSGTANQPQHF.

The rearrangement uses TRBV5-1 and TRBJ2-5; possibly TRBD1 for D (6 bases). Germline V CDR1 and CDR2: SGHRS, YFSETQ. The CDR3 contains 16 residues. The V end lost 7 bases, the J end lost 3 bases, and 22 bases lay between the germline ends. CDR3 region: CASGPLSGTMEETQYF. The CDR3 bases are TGCGCCAGCGGACCCCTTTCTGGGACAATGGAAGAGACCCAGTACTTC.

Only one count was recorded for this clone. V is TRBV7-9 and J is TRBJ1-2; D is unclear. The germline V gene encodes CDR1 SEHNR and CDR2 FQNEAQ (reference sequence). Between the trimmed V and J ends, which lost 1 base and 4 bases, there was a span of 13 bases. The CDR3 runs 15 residues. The CDR3 here is CASSLDRVGVYGYTF. In DNA form, the CDR3 reads TGTGCCAGCAGCTTAGATAGGGTGGGAGTCTATGGCTACACCTTC.

Worth noting for this clone: Other DNA sequences in the same sample also yield this CDR3. The V gene is TRBV18, the J gene TRBJ1-5, with 8 bases fitting TRBD1. The germline V gene has CDR1 KGHSH and CDR2 LQKENI. The trim removed 4 bases at V and 3 bases at J, leaving 5 bases unmatched. CDR3 size: 15 residues. CDR3 coding DNA: TGTGCCAGCTCACTCGGACAGGGCGACAATCAGCCCCAGCATTTT. Translating gives CASSLGQGDNQPQHF.

The chain combines TRBV28 with TRBJ2-1, with D tentatively TRBD2 (6 bases). The CDR3 contains 17 residues. Trimming cost V 1 base and J 7 bases, with 20 bases left between them. CDR1 MDHEN and CDR2 SYDVKM come from the germline V gene. The CDR3 here is CASSLYSSRLVTNEQFF. CDR3 nucleotides: TGTGCCAGCAGTTTATACTCCTCGCGACTAGTTACGAATGAGCAGTTCTTC.

The chain uses TRBV23-1 and TRBJ1-5; 7 bases are a match to TRBD1. TRBV23-1 is known as an ORF, though its function is uncertain. The CDR3 sequence is 13 residues long. V shed 11 bases and J 4 bases; nucleotides not matched to a gene: 8. For the CDR3, the DNA is TGCGCCCTTGAAGGCAGGGGGAATCAGCCCCAGCATTTT. This sequence encodes CALEGRGNQPQHF.

The V and J genes are TRBV7-2 and TRBJ2-7; TRBD1 matches at 7 bases. Unmatched junction bases numbered 10, after V lost 5 bases and J lost 3 bases. CDR1 SGHTA and CDR2 FQGNSA come from the germline V gene. This CDR3 has 15 residues. The CDR3 loop is CASSVTGTADYEQYF. The DNA of the CDR3 is TGTGCCAGCAGCGTAACCGGGACAGCCGACTACGAGCAGTACTTC.

V gene TRBV20-1 combines with J gene TRBJ1-3; 7 nucleotides line up with TRBD1. The V segment lost 3 bases and the J segment 0 bases; nucleotides outside the gene matches: 8. Germline V CDR1 and CDR2: DFQATT, SNEGSKA (reference sequence). The CDR3 runs 16 residues. The CDR3 sequence is CSASRGQESSGNTIYF. The CDR3 nucleotides are TGCAGTGCTAGTCGTGGACAGGAGAGCTCTGGAAACACCATATATTTT.

In this sample, this clone turned up once. V usage is TRBV11-3 and J usage is TRBJ1-4; 11 nucleotides line up with TRBD1. Looked up from germline, CDR1 is SGHNT and CDR2 is YENEEA. This CDR3 is 16 amino acids long. The V segment lost 5 bases and the J segment 7 bases; nucleotides outside the gene matches: 9. CDR3 coding DNA: TGTGCCAGCAGCAAGAGGACAGGGGGCAGGGTTGAAAAACTGTTTTTT. Translation: CASSKRTGGRVEKLFF.

The chain couples TRBV28 to TRBJ1-1; D perhaps matches TRBD1 (6 bases). The CDR3 has 17 amino acids. Germline V gene data show CDR1 as MDHEN and CDR2 as SYDVKM. Trimming shortened V by 4 bases and J by 0 bases, and 18 bases separated the two germline ends. DNA for the CDR3: TGTGCCAGCAGTTCAAATCCCGGGCAGGGGATGAACACTGAAGCTTTCTTT. It encodes CASSSNPGQGMNTEAFF.

This chain links TRBV5-1 with TRBJ2-5; D gene ambiguous. The V gene's germline CDR1 is SGHRS and CDR2 YFSETQ. V was trimmed by 6 bases and J by 1 base, leaving 13 bases between them. This CDR3 spans 14 amino acids. The CDR3 sequence: CASNTGRTQETQYF. The CDR3 nucleotides are TGCGCCAGCAATACTGGGCGTACCCAAGAGACCCAGTACTTC.

This chain joins TRBV5-4 and TRBJ2-6, with D perhaps matching TRBD1 (6 bases). Trimming cost V 4 bases and J 13 bases, with 12 bases left between them. The CDR3 loop spans 12 amino acids. Germline lookup yields CDR1 SGHNT and CDR2 YYREEE (reference sequence). The CDR3 DNA reads as TGTGCCAGCAGCACGCAGACAGGAGTCCTGACTTTC. This sequence encodes CASSTQTGVLTF.

The rearrangement uses TRBV6-1 and TRBJ2-5, with 10 bases lining up with TRBD1. CDR3 length: 15 amino acids. Germline V gene sequence: CDR1 MNHNS, CDR2 SASEGT. V dropped 1 base and J dropped 4; count of bases not matched to a gene: 3. The CDR3 sequence is CASSEGQGARETQYF. CDR3 DNA sequence: TGTGCCAGCAGTGAAGGACAGGGGGCCCGAGAGACCCAGTACTTC.

The rearrangement uses TRBV4-3 and TRBJ1-4; 9 nucleotides line up with TRBD1. Germline V gene lookup returns CDR1 LGHNA and CDR2 YSLEER. This CDR3 contains 16 residues. Trimming at V came to 3 bases and at J to 2 bases, leaving 4 bases not matched to a gene. The CDR3 DNA reads TGCGCCAGCAGCCAGGACAGGGGAGTGACTAATGAAAAACTGTTTTTT. Translating it yields CASSQDRGVTNEKLFF.

The rearrangement links TRBV28 to TRBJ2-1; 10 nucleotides align to TRBD2. This CDR3 has 16 residues. The germline gives CDR1 MDHEN, CDR2 SYDVKM. With 2 bases clipped from V and 5 bases from J, the junction kept 6 bases outside the gene matches. CDR3 DNA: TGTGCCAGCAGTTTACCTCTAGCGGGAGCGGACAATGAGCAGTTCTTC. This gives the protein CASSLPLAGADNEQFF.

The chain employs TRBV3-1 (or the pseudogene TRBV3-2) and TRBJ1-2; TRBD1 is a possible D gene (5 bases). The ends were cut back, 4 bases at V and 7 bases at J, with 19 bases in the middle. Germline loops: CDR1 LGHDT, CDR2 YNNKEL (reference sequence). The CDR3 sequence is 15 residues long. The DNA of the CDR3 is TGTGCCAGCAGCCCAACGATTTTTCCGGGGGGTGGCTACACCTTC. Protein product: CASSPTIFPGGGYTF.

This chain connects TRBV28 to TRBJ2-7; 8 bases are shared with TRBD2. Germline CDR1 is MDHEN and CDR2 is SYDVKM. The CDR3 contains 14 residues. V lost 2 bases, J lost 7 bases, and 7 bases stayed unmatched. CDR3 in DNA: TGTGCCAGCAGTTTAAATCTCGCGGGGGGTGAGCAGTACTTC. Encoded protein: CASSLNLAGGEQYF.

The chain couples TRBV11-3 to TRBJ2-1; TRBD2 is a possible D gene (6 bases). Per germline, CDR1 SGHNT and CDR2 YENEEA. V shed 5 bases and J shed 1 base, with 18 bases lying between them. The CDR3 has 17 residues. CDR3 residues: CASSPSTGTASYNEQFF. The CDR3 DNA is TGTGCCAGCAGCCCCTCCACCGGGACTGCTTCCTACAATGAGCAGTTCTTC.

The chain is built from TRBV3-1 (or the pseudogene TRBV3-2) and TRBJ2-3, with TRBD2 identical over 12 bases. The J segment lost 4 bases and the V segment lost 6 bases, leaving 8 bases of the junction unmatched. CDR1 is LGHDT and CDR2 is YNNKEL in the germline V gene (reference sequence). The CDR3 consists of 16 residues. The CDR3: CASRPSLAGGSDTQYF. The CDR3 bases are TGTGCCAGCAGACCCTCACTAGCGGGAGGCTCAGATACGCAGTATTTT.

In this sample, this clone turned up a few times. The rearrangement links TRBV2 to TRBJ2-7, with no clear D. In germline, CDR1 is SNHLY, CDR2 FYNNEI. The ends were cut back, 6 bases at V and 6 bases at J, with 12 bases in the middle. This CDR3 is 12 amino acids long. CDR3 region: CASRATRSEQYF. The CDR3 nucleotides read TGTGCCAGCAGAGCGACGAGAAGCGAGCAGTACTTC.

The chain employs TRBV7-9 and TRBJ2-1; 7 nucleotides match TRBD2. Germline V CDR1 and CDR2: SEHNR, FQNEAQ (reference sequence). J was trimmed by 2 bases and V by 3 bases; bases with no gene match: 7. This CDR3 contains 16 residues. CDR3 sequence: CASSLAGDPPYNEQFF. The DNA of the CDR3 is TGTGCCAGCAGCTTGGCGGGGGATCCCCCCTACAATGAGCAGTTCTTC. Full variable domain (outside the CDR3, taken from reference TRBV7-9 and TRBJ2-1): DTGVSQNPRHKITKRGQNVTFRCDPISEHNRLYWYRQTLGQGPEFLTYFQNEAQLEKSRLLSDRFSAERPKGSFSTLEIQRTEQGDSAMYLCASSLAGDPPYNEQFFGPGTRLTVL.

This clone was seen only once. This chain links TRBV6-5 with TRBJ1-5; a weak D match, TRBD1 (5 bases). The V end lost 7 bases, the J end lost 4 bases, and 17 bases lay between the germline ends. This CDR3 region has 15 residues. The germline V gene has CDR1 MNHEY and CDR2 SVGAGI. Written as DNA, the CDR3 is TGTGCCAGCAAAGAATACAAGGGGATTAATCAGCCCCAGCATTTT. This sequence encodes CASKEYKGINQPQHF.

The chain uses TRBV5-6 and TRBJ1-4; 9 bases map to TRBD1. V trimming: 5 bases; J trimming: 6 bases; junction bases outside the gene matches: 8. CDR1 is SGHDT, CDR2 YYEEEE, per germline. The CDR3 has 15 residues. CDR3 nucleotide sequence: TGTGCCAGCAGGGCCGGGACAGGGCGTGATGAAAAACTGTTTTTT. Translated, it gives CASRAGTGRDEKLFF.